The rows below give T cell receptor beta chains drawn from one sample of a study of blood T cell repertoires in COVID-19. Libraries were prepared by immunoSEQ multiplex PCR; TCRdb keeps only in-frame clonotypes and omits some of them. Of tens of thousands of clones listed, around nine tenths are singletons. Material: peripheral blood. These receptors were taken from a human donor in a cohort sampled during active COVID-19. Both conserved end residues are part of each CDR3. A D gene is named only where the DNA matches it firmly. Some rows mark clone size as missing; the rest say once, few, many or name a class of expanded clone.

clone_size	v_call	j_call	d_call	cdr3_aa	cdr3_nt
NA	TRBV5-1	TRBJ1-1	TRBD1	CASSLGQGANTEAFF	TGCGCCAGCAGCTTGGGACAGGGGGCGAACACTGAAGCTTTCTTT
NA	TRBV7-9	TRBJ1-6	TRBD1	CASSLQGARGSDSPLHF	TGTGCCAGCAGCTTACAGGGGGCGCGGGGTTCGGATTCACCCCTCCACTTT
NA	TRBV25-1	TRBJ1-3	NA	CASSPPGISGNTIYF	TGTGCCAGCAGTCCCCCGGGAATCTCTGGAAACACCATATATTTT
NA	TRBV6-2/TRBV6-3	TRBJ2-5	TRBD2	CASSYSGGLGASGGPLETQYF	TGTGCCAGCAGTTACTCAGGGGGACTCGGAGCTAGCGGGGGTCCCTTGGAGACCCAGTACTTC
NA	TRBV5-1	TRBJ2-2	TRBD1	CASSLVTGTGNTGELFF	TGCGCCAGCAGCTTGGTGACCGGGACAGGGAACACCGGGGAGCTGTTTTTT
NA	TRBV11-2	TRBJ1-1	TRBD1	CASSLGRTGAFF	TGTGCCAGCAGCTTAGGTAGGACAGGCGCTTTCTTT
NA	TRBV10-1	TRBJ2-3	TRBD2	CASSEMASGSSDTQYF	TGCGCCAGCAGTGAGATGGCTAGCGGGAGTTCAGATACGCAGTATTTT
NA	TRBV19	TRBJ1-1	NA	CASSIGTWAFRNFNTEAFF	TGTGCCAGTAGTATAGGAACGTGGGCTTTCAGGAATTTTAACACTGAAGCTTTCTTT
NA	TRBV21-1	TRBJ1-1	NA	CASSLEGQGRGNTEAFF	TGTGCCAGCAGCCTCGAAGGACAGGGACGAGGAAACACTGAAGCTTTCTTT
once	TRBV3-1/TRBV3-2	TRBJ2-1	NA	CASSLYSMYNEQFF	TGTGCCAGCAGCCTTTACTCGATGTACAATGAGCAGTTCTTC
NA	TRBV7-3	TRBJ2-2	NA	CASEANSTGELFF	TGTGCCAGCGAAGCTAACTCAACCGGGGAGCTGTTTTTT
NA	TRBV11-2	TRBJ2-7	NA	CASSEQGYEQYF	TGTGCCAGCAGCGAACAGGGTTACGAGCAGTACTTC
few	TRBV7-9	TRBJ2-5	TRBD2	CASSPRGAGGLETQYF	TGTGCCAGCAGCCCTCGGGGAGCGGGGGGGCTGGAGACCCAGTACTTC
NA	TRBV11-1	TRBJ2-7	TRBD2	CASSWTSGGSYEQYF	TGTGCCAGCAGCTGGACTAGCGGGGGATCTTACGAGCAGTACTTC
once	TRBV28	TRBJ2-3	NA	CASSPKYGGRGDTQYF	TGTGCCAGCAGTCCAAAATATGGGGGTCGGGGGGATACGCAGTATTTT
NA	TRBV6-6	TRBJ1-2	NA	CASSSYGYTF	TGTGCCAGTAGCAGCTATGGCTACACCTTC
NA	TRBV4-3	TRBJ1-3	NA	CASSQDSVGAGNTIYF	TGCGCCAGCAGCCAAGATTCGGTAGGGGCTGGAAACACCATATATTTT
NA	TRBV6-6	TRBJ1-3	NA	CASSYSGGGPGNTIYF	TGTGCCAGCAGTTACTCGGGCGGGGGGCCTGGAAACACCATATATTTT
NA	TRBV9	TRBJ1-6	TRBD1	CASSVAGDSSPLHF	TGTGCCAGCAGCGTAGCGGGGGACAGTTCACCCCTCCACTTT
NA	TRBV7-2	TRBJ2-3	NA	CASSIRRHTDTQYF	TGTGCCAGCAGCATAAGAAGACACACAGATACGCAGTATTTT
NA	TRBV7-2	TRBJ2-1	NA	CASSLVGYRTLTANEQFF	TGTGCCAGCAGCTTAGTCGGCTATCGAACACTAACCGCCAATGAGCAGTTCTTC
NA	TRBV5-1	TRBJ2-5	NA	CASSLGPGLQETQYF	TGCGCCAGCAGCTTGGGTCCGGGACTTCAAGAGACCCAGTACTTC
NA	TRBV5-8	TRBJ2-2	NA	CASSLPLGELVTGELFF	TGTGCCAGCAGCTTGCCTTTGGGAGAGTTGGTCACCGGGGAGCTGTTTTTT
NA	TRBV11-1	TRBJ1-1	NA	CASSFRQDTEAFF	TGTGCCAGCAGTTTCAGACAAGACACTGAAGCTTTCTTT
NA	TRBV15	TRBJ2-7	NA	CATSNSDSLSYEQYF	TGTGCCACCAGCAATTCGGACAGTCTGTCGTACGAGCAGTACTTC
NA	TRBV5-8	TRBJ2-3	TRBD1	CASRRGQGSTDTQYF	TGTGCCAGCAGGAGAGGACAGGGGAGCACAGATACGCAGTATTTT
NA	TRBV4-1	TRBJ2-7	TRBD1	CASSRDRGFFSSEQYF	TGCGCCAGCAGCCGGGACAGGGGGTTTTTTAGTAGCGAGCAGTACTTC
NA	TRBV9	TRBJ2-3	TRBD2	CASSPRSLAGGPSDTQYF	TGTGCCAGCAGCCCCCGATCCTTAGCGGGGGGGCCCTCAGATACGCAGTATTTT
few	TRBV7-9	TRBJ1-2	TRBD1	CASSPGQRYGYTF	TGTGCCAGCAGCCCGGGACAGAGATATGGCTACACCTTC
NA	TRBV11-2	TRBJ2-5	NA	CASSLVRETQYF	TGTGCCAGCAGTTTGGTCCGGGAGACCCAGTACTTC
NA	TRBV7-9	TRBJ1-4	TRBD1	CASSIGDSSNEKLFF	TGTGCCAGCAGCATAGGGGACAGTTCTAATGAAAAACTGTTTTTT
NA	TRBV5-4	TRBJ2-2	NA	CASSLNTGELFF	TGTGCCAGCAGCCTAAACACCGGGGAGCTGTTTTTT
NA	TRBV27	TRBJ2-7	NA	CASSLKRSYEQYF	TGTGCCAGCAGTTTGAAGCGATCCTACGAGCAGTACTTC